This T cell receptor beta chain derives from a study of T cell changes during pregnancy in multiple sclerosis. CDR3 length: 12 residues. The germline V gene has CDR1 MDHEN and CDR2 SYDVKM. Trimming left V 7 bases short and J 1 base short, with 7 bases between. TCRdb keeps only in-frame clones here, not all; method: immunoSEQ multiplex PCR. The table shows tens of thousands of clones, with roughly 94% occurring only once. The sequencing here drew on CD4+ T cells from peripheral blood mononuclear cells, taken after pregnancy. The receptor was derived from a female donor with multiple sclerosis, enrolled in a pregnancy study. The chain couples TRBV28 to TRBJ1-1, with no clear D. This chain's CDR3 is CASISTNTEAFF. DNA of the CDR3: TGTGCCAGCATTTCTACGAACACTGAAGCTTTCTTT.